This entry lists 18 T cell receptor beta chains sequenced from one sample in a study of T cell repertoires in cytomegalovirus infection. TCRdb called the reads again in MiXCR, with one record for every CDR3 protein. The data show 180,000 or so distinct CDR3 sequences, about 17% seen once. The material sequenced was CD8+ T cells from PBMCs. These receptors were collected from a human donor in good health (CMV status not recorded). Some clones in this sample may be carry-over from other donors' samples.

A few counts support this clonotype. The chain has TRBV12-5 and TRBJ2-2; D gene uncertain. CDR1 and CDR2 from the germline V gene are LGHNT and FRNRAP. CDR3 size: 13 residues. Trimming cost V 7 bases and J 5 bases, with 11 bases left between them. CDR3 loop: CASAPYGTGELFF. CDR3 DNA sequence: TGTGCTAGTGCCCCCTATGGAACCGGGGAGCTGTTTTTT. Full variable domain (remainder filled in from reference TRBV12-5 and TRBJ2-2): DARVTQTPRHKVTEMGQEVTMRCQPILGHNTVFWYRQTMMQGLELLAYFRNRAPLDDSGMPKDRFSAEMPDATLATLKIQPSEPRDSAVYFCASAPYGTGELFFGEGSRLTVL.

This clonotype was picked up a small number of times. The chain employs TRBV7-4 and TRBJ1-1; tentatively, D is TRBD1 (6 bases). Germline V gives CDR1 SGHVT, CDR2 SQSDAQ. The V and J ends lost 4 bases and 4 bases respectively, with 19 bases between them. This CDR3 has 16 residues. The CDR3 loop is CASSSRTAMEFTEAFF. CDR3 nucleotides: TGTGCCAGCAGCTCCCGGACAGCAATGGAGTTCACTGAAGCTTTCTTT.

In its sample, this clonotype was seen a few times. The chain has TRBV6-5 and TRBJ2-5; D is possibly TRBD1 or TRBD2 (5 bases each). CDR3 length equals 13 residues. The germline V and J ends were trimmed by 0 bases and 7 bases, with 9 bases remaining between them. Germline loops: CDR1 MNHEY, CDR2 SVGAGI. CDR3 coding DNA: TGTGCCAGCAGTTACTCGGGGACGGGGACCCAGTACTTC. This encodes CASSYSGTGTQYF.

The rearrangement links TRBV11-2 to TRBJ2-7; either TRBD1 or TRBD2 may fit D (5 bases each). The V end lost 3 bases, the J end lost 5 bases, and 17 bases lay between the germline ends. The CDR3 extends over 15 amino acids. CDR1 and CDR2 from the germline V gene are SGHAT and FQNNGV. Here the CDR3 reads CASSFRDRPLDEQYF. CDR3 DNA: TGTGCCAGCAGCTTCAGGGACCGACCCTTAGACGAGCAGTACTTC.

The CDR3 protein is CASTGQGTYGYTF. CDR3 coding DNA: TGTGCCAGCACCGGACAGGGGACCTATGGCTACACCTTC. The chain joins TRBV6-2 or TRBV6-3 to TRBJ1-2; 9 nucleotides align to TRBD1. Germline assignment: CDR1 MNHEY and CDR2 SVGEGT. The junction had 4 bases not matched to a gene; V was cut back by 7 bases and J by 4 bases. This CDR3 comprises 13 residues.

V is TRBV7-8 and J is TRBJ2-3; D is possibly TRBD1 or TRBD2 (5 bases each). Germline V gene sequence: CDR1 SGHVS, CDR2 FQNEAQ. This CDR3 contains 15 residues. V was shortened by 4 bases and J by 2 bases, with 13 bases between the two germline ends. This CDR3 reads CASSSPGQDTDTQYF. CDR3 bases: TGTGCCAGCAGCTCTCCGGGGCAGGACACAGATACGCAGTATTTT.

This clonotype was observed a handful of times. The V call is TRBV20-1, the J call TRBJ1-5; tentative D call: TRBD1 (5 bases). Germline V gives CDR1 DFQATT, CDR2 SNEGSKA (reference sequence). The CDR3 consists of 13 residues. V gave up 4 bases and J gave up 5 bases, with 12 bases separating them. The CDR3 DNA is TGCAGTGCTAATCAGGGTCGTTATCAGCCCCAGCATTTT. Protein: CSANQGRYQPQHF.

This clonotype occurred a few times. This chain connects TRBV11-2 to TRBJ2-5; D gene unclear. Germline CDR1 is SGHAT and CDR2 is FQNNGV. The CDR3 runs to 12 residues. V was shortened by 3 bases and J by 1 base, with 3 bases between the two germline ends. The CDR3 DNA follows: TGTGCCAGCAGCTTGGTCCAAGAGACCCAGTACTTC. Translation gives CASSLVQETQYF.

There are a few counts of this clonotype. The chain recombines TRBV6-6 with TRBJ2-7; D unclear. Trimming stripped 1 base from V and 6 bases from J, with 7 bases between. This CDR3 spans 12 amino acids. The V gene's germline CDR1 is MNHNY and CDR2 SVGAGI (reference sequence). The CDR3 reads CASSYWTGEQYF. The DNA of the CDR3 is TGTGCCAGCAGTTACTGGACGGGCGAGCAGTACTTC.

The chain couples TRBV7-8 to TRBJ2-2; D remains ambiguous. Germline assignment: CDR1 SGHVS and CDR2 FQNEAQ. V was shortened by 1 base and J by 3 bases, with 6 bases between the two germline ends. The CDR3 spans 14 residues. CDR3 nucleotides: TGTGCCAGCAGCTTAGTCCGCGACACCGGGGAGCTGTTTTTT. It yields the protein CASSLVRDTGELFF.

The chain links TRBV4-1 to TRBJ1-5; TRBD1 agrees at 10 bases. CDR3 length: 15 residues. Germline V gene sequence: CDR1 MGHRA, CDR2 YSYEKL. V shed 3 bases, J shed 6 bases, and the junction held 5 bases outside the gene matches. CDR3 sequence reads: CASSQTGGDFQPQHF. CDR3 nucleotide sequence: TGCGCCAGCAGCCAGACAGGGGGCGATTTTCAGCCCCAGCATTTT.

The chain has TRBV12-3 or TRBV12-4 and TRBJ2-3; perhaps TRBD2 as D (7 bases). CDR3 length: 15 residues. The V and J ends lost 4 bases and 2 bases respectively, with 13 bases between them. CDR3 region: CASSSRGGFTDTQYF. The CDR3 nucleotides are TGTGCCAGCAGTTCTCGCGGGGGCTTCACAGATACGCAGTATTTT.

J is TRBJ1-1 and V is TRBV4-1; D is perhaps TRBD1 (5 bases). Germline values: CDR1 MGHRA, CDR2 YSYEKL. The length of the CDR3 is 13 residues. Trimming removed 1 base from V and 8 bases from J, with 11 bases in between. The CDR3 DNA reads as TGCGCCAGCAGCCAAGCCATTCGGACAGAAGCTTTCTTT. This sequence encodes CASSQAIRTEAFF.

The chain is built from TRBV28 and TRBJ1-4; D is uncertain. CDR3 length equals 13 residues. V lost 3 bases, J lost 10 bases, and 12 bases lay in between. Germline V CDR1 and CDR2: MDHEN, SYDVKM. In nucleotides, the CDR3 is TGTGCCAGCAGTTTTCCCACGGGTGTAAAACTGTTTTTT. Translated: CASSFPTGVKLFF.

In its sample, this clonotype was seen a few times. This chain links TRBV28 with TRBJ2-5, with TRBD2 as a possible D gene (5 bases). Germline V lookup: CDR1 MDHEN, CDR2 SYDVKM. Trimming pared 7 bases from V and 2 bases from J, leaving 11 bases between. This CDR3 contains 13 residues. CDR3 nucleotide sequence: TGTGCCAGCAACCCGACTATACAAGAGACCCAGTACTTC. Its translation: CASNPTIQETQYF.

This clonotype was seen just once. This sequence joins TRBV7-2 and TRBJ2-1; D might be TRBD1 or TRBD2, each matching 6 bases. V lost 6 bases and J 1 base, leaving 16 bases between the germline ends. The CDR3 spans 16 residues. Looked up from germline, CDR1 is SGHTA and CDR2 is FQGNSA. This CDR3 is CASRGGGSVSYNEQFF. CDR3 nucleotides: TGTGCCAGCAGGGGGGGCGGCAGCGTGTCCTACAATGAGCAGTTCTTC.

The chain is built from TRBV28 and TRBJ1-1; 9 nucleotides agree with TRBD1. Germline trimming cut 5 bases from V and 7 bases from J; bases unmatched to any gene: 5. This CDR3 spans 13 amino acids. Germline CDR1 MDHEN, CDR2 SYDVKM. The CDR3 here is CASSPGTGREAFF. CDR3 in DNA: TGTGCCAGCAGTCCCGGGACAGGGCGTGAAGCTTTCTTT.

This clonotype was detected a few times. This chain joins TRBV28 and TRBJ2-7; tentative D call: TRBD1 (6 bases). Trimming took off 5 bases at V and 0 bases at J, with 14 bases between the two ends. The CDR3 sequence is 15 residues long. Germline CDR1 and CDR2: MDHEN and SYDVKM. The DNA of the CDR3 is TGTGCCAGCAGTATTGGACAGAACCCCTCCTACGAGCAGTACTTC. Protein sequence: CASSIGQNPSYEQYF.